The text below deals with one TCR beta chain. It lacks a known antigen. The input lacks base qualities; no much larger clone sits a single base away. Donors were under 40 systemically healthy Caucasian individuals from Russia aged roughly 6 to 100 years. Each donor gave 8.5 to 10 milliliters of peripheral blood, collected into EDTA-treated Vacutainer tubes. Ficoll-Paque density-gradient centrifugation was used to isolate PBMCs, with at least 6.5 million per sample. Total RNA, at least 6 micrograms per sample, was extracted from PBMCs with Trizol reagent. For every donor, flow cytometry on a PBMC aliquot measured the percentage of naive CD45RAhigh/CD27high T cells. The sample comes from a study of blood T cells in healthy people across ages (dated by TCRdb to the mid-2010s). Describing the broader study: In model experiments, roughly one uniquely barcoded TCR beta cDNA molecule per two T cells was captured by template switching. Age-related changes in TCR beta repertoire diversity were measured in the study by deep sequencing normalized with unique cDNA molecular identifiers. The donors were split into four age groups: young (average roughly 15 years), middle-aged (39), aged (roughly 68) and long-lived (approximately 80). Donors of different ages were randomly distributed across sequencing lanes to avoid experimental bias. For two donors (one aged 18 to 29 and one aged 80 or older), the study analyzed two additional independent replicas of 1 million unique cDNA reads from the same blood draw.

Points the paper makes about the study in general: Compared with the aged group, the long-lived group had more naive CD4+ T cells, fewer expanded clones and increased TCR diversity, suggesting age selection. Estimates of total diversity from one million sequenced T cells were regarded as lower bounds and underestimates. Because profiling used bulk unsorted PBMCs, naive and antigen-experienced compartments could not be compared conclusively. Donor CMV infection status was unknown, potentially confounding age-related changes in expanded clonotypes. As age increased, observed TCR beta diversity per million T cells dropped in a roughly linear way, and a significant reduction was already evident by age 40. There was a strong correlation between observed TCR beta diversity and the percentage of naive T cells measured by flow cytometry.

Library preparation used 5' RACE. Sequencing was carried out with an Illumina HiSeq 2500. A second roughly 6 to 12 cycle PCR used a sample-barcoded 5' primer and a J-beta primer mix. Each TCR beta cDNA molecule received a unique molecular identifier from a template-switch 5' adaptor carrying 12 random nucleotides. At least 2.5 million CDR3-containing paired-end reads were obtained from each sample. First-strand cDNA synthesis was performed from all RNA using the Mint cDNA synthesis kit, with priming by a TRBC-specific oligonucleotide. All cDNA was treated with uracil-DNA glycosylase and then went through a first 18-cycle PCR with the universal primers M1SS and BC2_uni_R. As for the authors' bioinformatics: For normalization, 1 million high-quality reads, each with a distinct molecular identifier, were randomly selected from each sample. Reads with shared molecular identifiers were discarded instead of being binned into consensus sequences. MiTCR, with a Q25 quality threshold and the strictest error-elimination algorithm, was used for CDR3 identification, clonotype clustering and error correction. A nonparametric unseen species model with Euler transformation was used to estimate a lower bound on total TCR beta diversity. The public sequencing data were trimmed at Q25 with fastp and processed into clonotypes with MiXCR by TCRdb, which kept only in-frame beta chains. A single entry per CDR3 protein holds the most common genes and DNA from its merged rows. None of the V and J calls come from the authors' own analysis; TCRdb made them. For this sample there are 540,000 or so distinct CDR3 sequences; about 25% appear just once. The ten largest account for roughly 18% of the sample.

This clonotype originated in a woman in her 70s in good health. Sequences were obtained from blood.

The CDR3 reads CASRIGTGGVHYEQYF. The bases are TGTGCCAGCAGGATTGGGACAGGGGGCGTCCACTACGAGCAGTACTTC. The receptor chain draws on TRBV6-2 or TRBV6-3 and TRBJ2-7; 12 bases in between match TRBD1. CDR1 and CDR2, per the germline V gene, are MNHEY and SVGEGT. Germline trimming: 6 bases from V, 3 bases from J; junction bases outside gene matches: 9. The CDR3 numbers 16 residues from cysteine through phenylalanine. Left in the record is the CDR3 DNA by itself, 48 bases read in frame from the first base.